This TCR beta chain is from a study of cytomegalovirus exposure and HLA in healthy donors (dated by TCRdb to about 2017). With regard to the full study: An earlier analysis of approximately 600 of the donors reported roughly 300 Gb of sequence data and 120 million or so unique TCR beta sequences from about 200 million T cells. HLA typing included class I and class II loci at four-digit resolution. The study was designed to test whether signatures of past pathogen exposure could be identified by cataloging public T cell receptors. In a later genetic analysis, genome-wide SNP genotypes for 398 of the 666 donors were used, and that subset was treated as a discovery cohort. An earlier analysis of a few hundred of the donors applied high-throughput TCR beta sequencing to assess whether each TCR beta V gene segment acted as functional or pseudogenic. Besides the first cohort of approximately 670 subjects, a separate validation cohort made up of 120 different subjects was used. The number of donors typed differed by locus, with 629-630 for A, B, C, DRB1 and DQB1, roughly 520 for DQA1, some 570 for DPA1, and around 430 for DPB1. Using immunosequencing, the study profiled T cell repertoires from about 650 subjects and related those repertoires to cytomegalovirus serostatus. An early release covering around 630 HLA-typed donors comprised roughly 300 gigabases of sequencing data and around 85 million unique TCR sequences. Rather than using new phenotypic data, the later analysis identified candidate immune exposures from TCR beta sequences and from how often those sequences occurred across donors. Donor age, sex, ethnicity and CMV serostatus were collected together with the repertoire data. In a later analysis, previously published TCR beta repertoires from about 670 donors were re-analyzed and high-resolution HLA genotyping was added so that TCR occurrence patterns could be studied. To predict cytomegalovirus infection status, the study brought together high-throughput TCR immunosequencing, statistical association of individual TCRs with disease status, and machine learning. Five DR-DQ haplotypes were treated as single units for association and clustering because of strong linkage in the cohort. All discovery cohort repertoires had been generated on a single sequencing platform. Among the approximately 430 genotyped donors, about 85% belonged to the genetic ancestry cluster associated with self-reported Caucasian donors. Across approximately 400 genotyped donors of the cohort, an average of approximately 220,000 unique TCR beta nucleotide sequences per donor were sequenced, and roughly 17% of those sequences were non-productive.

In total, 666 healthy bone marrow donors made up the cohort. At the time of sampling, all cohort members were nominally healthy, though unrecorded immune exposures were likely present. The donor tested CMV seropositive, placing the donor among the 290 or so seropositive members of the cohort. Each donor provided a peripheral blood sample, and peripheral blood mononuclear cells were used for TCR beta sequencing. Genomic DNA was extracted from the blood cell samples with the Qiagen DNeasy Blood Extraction Kit. Here is what the overall study found, with its caveats: While some public TCRs were present in many individuals, most TCR sequences turned up only very rarely across donors. In an earlier analysis of approximately 590 of the donors, most TCR beta V segments were observed in productive rearrangements about 87% or about 30% of the time, broadly matching IMGT annotations. In a later analysis, most CMV-associated TCR beta chains were found to appear HLA-restricted, with HLA associations seemingly driven largely by CMV exposure. In this cohort, only TCR beta chains were sequenced, and detectable features were limited by the absence of alpha or paired-chain data. Because the 87-base-pair reads could not distinguish some IMGT-functional V segments, including TRBV6-2 and TRBV6-3, those segments were excluded. In a later analysis, several top co-occurrence clusters were reported to appear linked to parvovirus B19, influenza, CMV and Epstein-Barr virus. Sequencing depth was assumed to be roughly uniform across donors in the presence/absence analyses, though that assumption may not hold. A further reported finding was that TCR beta sequences accurately predicted the HLA-A and HLA-B alleles for most subjects in the first cohort. Strong co-occurrence of HLA alleles, especially DR and DQ, made assigning TCR associations to individual alleles difficult. The earlier analysis of fewer than 750 of the donors excluded some 16 rarely observed V segments, including chromosome 9 orphons, because counts were too low. A cluster of highly shared sequence variants was judged likely to be a technical artifact of the sequencing pipeline. In a later analysis, HLA-associated TCR beta chains were found to be more clonally expanded and to have lower generation probabilities than equally common non-associated chains. Because some donors lacked HLA typing at each locus, the association tests relied only on the typed subset. The only immune exposure information available for the cohort was CMV serostatus. Correlated functional status among segregating V segments might reflect linkage disequilibrium, but an unknown experimental factor could not be ruled out. In both the original and validation cohorts, the classifier was reported to diagnose cytomegalovirus status with high specificity and sensitivity. Specific HLA alleles were associated with some 15,000 TCR beta sequences at a false discovery rate of 0.05 in a later analysis. In a later analysis, the rate of TCR association differed among HLA loci, with DRB1 alleles having the most associated TCRs and HLA-C alleles having the fewest. A few of the identified cytomegalovirus-associated TCR beta chains were confirmed in vitro to be specific for cytomegalovirus antigens. V-gene and J-gene trimming of TCR beta chains was associated with a missense DCLRE1C variant in a later genetic analysis, and the association was replicated in an independent cohort. The authors suggested that the approach could potentially be extended to other disease states and immunological phenotypes. In the study, around 150 TCR beta chains were listed as associated with cytomegalovirus. In a later genetic analysis, fewer N-insertions in productive TCRs were reported among donors in an Asian-associated ancestry cluster than the roughly 700-donor mean.

This clone was detected only a few times. No antigen is known for it. Base-call qualities are not available, and no considerably larger clone is one nucleotide away. V is cut back by 0 bases and J by 4 bases, with 2 bases in the junction unmatched. Counted from cysteine to phenylalanine, this CDR3 has 14 amino acids. The kept DNA is CDR3 alone, 42 bases in frame from the first base. The germline V gene supplies CDR1 SGHRS and CDR2 YFSETQ. The method was the immunoSEQ multiplex PCR assay. The multiplex PCR relied on a mix of 60 forward primers for TCR Vbeta segments and 13 reverse primers for TCR Jbeta segments. A multiplex PCR assay on genomic DNA amplified the CDR3 region of rearranged TCR beta genes. The Illumina HiSeq System was used to sequence the amplified TCR beta libraries as 87-base-pair reads. Regarding the original processing steps: A later analysis tallied roughly 78 million unique TCR beta chains across the approximately 670 repertoires, and about 10 million of those chains were shared by two or more donors. Raw reads were error-corrected and collapsed into unique sequences by a nearest-neighbor algorithm in which closely related sequences were merged to remove PCR and sequencing errors. Alignment of CDR3 sequences to IMGT reference sequences was used to assign V, D and J gene segments. For a sequence to be retained, a match of at least six nucleotides was required to both a V gene segment and a J gene segment. A rearrangement counted as productive if the CDR3 had no stop codons and remained in frame with V and J, and every other rearrangement counted as non-productive. Following IMGT convention, CDR3 was defined as the stretch from the second conserved V-encoded cysteine to the conserved J-encoded phenylalanine. The earlier analysis of 450 to 750 of the donors excluded any sequence lacking an unambiguous match to a single V gene segment. An earlier analysis of around 600 of the donors classified V segments as functional when productive rearrangements were above 56.7% and as segregating when the standard deviation between donors was above 5%. A statistical classification framework was built to diagnose cytomegalovirus status from the catalog of TCR beta chain sequences. In a later analysis, V and J genes were assigned by comparing TCR nucleotide sequences against IMGT/GENE-DB human TR gene sequences. Using the TCRdist pipeline, a later analysis assigned CDR3 sequences along with most-parsimonious VDJ recombination scenarios. In a later analysis, each TCR beta chain was defined by its CDR3 amino acid sequence together with its V-gene family, and reads lacking a unique V-gene family were excluded. To address suspected cross-contamination and a sequencing artifact, a later analysis removed a few hundred highly shared, low-generation-probability nucleotide sequences. A later analysis calculated a clonal expansion index for each public chain from normalized within-repertoire ranks of inferred template counts. In a later analysis, generation probabilities were computed using a VDJ recombination model fitted to out-of-frame rearrangements, and the results were checked against IGoR. Hypergeometric tests were used in a later analysis to score TCR-TCR, TCR-HLA and TCR-CMV co-occurrence, with a repertoire-size bias correction applied to the TCR pairs. A later analysis estimated false discovery rates by permuting HLA or CMV assignments 20 times. In a later analysis, co-occurring TCRs were grouped with DBSCAN, and TCRdist sequence similarity was added when clustering was performed within HLA-allele-positive subsets. For co-occurrence clustering, repertoires with fewer than 30,000 or more than 120,000 public chains were excluded, along with a handful of repertoires with anomalous nucleotide sharing. The clones in this table, taken by TCRdb from immuneACCESS, are in-frame only. Not every clone is retained; where verified, under half of the shortfall comes from an unresolved V gene, and the cause of the rest is unknown. From that table come the V and J calls and clone size; the DNA was used to work out D and trimming. Across this sample there are some 120,000 clones, with about 10% seen only once. 4.5% to 5% of the sample goes to the ten largest clones.

The receptor was isolated from a woman between 18 and 29 years old in good health and CMV-seropositive. This chain joins TRBV5-1 to TRBJ2-7, with 9 bases matching TRBD1. Specimen: PBMCs. The sequence in DNA is TGCGCCAGCAGCTTGGAACAGGGGGCTTACGAGCAGTACTTC. Its amino acids are CASSLEQGAYEQYF.